The 16 T cell receptor beta chains below all came from one sample that was sequenced in a study of T-cell memory formation after mild COVID-19. TCRdb re-called the 5' RACE reads through MiXCR, storing one row per CDR3 protein. Among about 200,000 distinct CDR3 sequences listed, 9.5% were seen once. The specimen sequenced was PBMCs or a T cell subset sorted from them (not recorded which). The receptors were sampled from a man aged 18 to 30 who had mild COVID-19 (a few samples of this study predate the infection). Cell type and time point are not known.

Turning to this clonotype: One end of the junction fails to match germline, which may point to a read error. This sequence joins TRBV11-2 and TRBJ2-3, with D unclear. This CDR3 has 15 residues. Germline loops: CDR1 SGHAT, CDR2 FQNNGV. CDR3 sequence: CASSLGGLSTDTRYF. CDR3 in DNA: TGTGCCAGCAGCTTAGGGGGTCTAAGCACAGATACGCGGTATTTT.

This clonotype has just a few counts. The CDR3 region is CASSLLWTGGNQPQHF. The CDR3 DNA reads as TGTGCCAGCAGCTTATTATGGACAGGGGGCAATCAGCCCCAGCATTTT. V is TRBV7-8 and J is TRBJ1-5; 9 positions agree with TRBD1. V was pared by 2 bases and J by 2 bases, with 4 bases of the junction left unmatched. Germline CDR1 and CDR2: SGHVS and FQNEAQ. CDR3 size: 16 residues.

This chain links TRBV30 with TRBJ1-6; D remains ambiguous. The germline gives CDR1 GTSNPN, CDR2 SVGIG (reference sequence). The CDR3 runs to 12 residues. V lost 5 bases and J lost 10, with 12 bases in between. The DNA for the CDR3 is TGTGCCTGGCAGCGGGATGGATCACCCCTCCACTTT. It codes for CAWQRDGSPLHF.

The sample holds one count of this clonotype. This chain joins TRBV4-2 and TRBJ2-2, with D perhaps assigned TRBD1 or TRBD2 (5 bases each). Germline V gene lookup returns CDR1 LGHNA and CDR2 YNFKEQ. This CDR3 comprises 16 residues. V was pared by 4 bases and J by 5 bases, with 17 bases between. CDR3 residues: CASSRAPGTGTGELFF. DNA of the CDR3: TGTGCCAGCAGCCGAGCGCCCGGGACGGGTACCGGGGAGCTGTTTTTT.

This clonotype has more than one count but fewer than ten. V and J are TRBV5-6 and TRBJ2-3, with 11 positions matching TRBD2. In germline, CDR1 is SGHDT, CDR2 YYEEEE. J lost 7 bases, V lost 4 bases, and 5 bases had no gene match. This CDR3 is built from 14 residues. The CDR3 DNA follows: TGTGCCAGCAGCCACCTAGCGGGGGGTAATACGCAGTATTTT. Amino acid sequence: CASSHLAGGNTQYF.

The chain combines TRBV7-9 with TRBJ1-1; D is possibly TRBD1 (6 bases). The CDR3 loop spans 15 amino acids. V was trimmed by 4 bases and J by 0 bases, leaving 12 bases between them. Per germline, CDR1 SEHNR and CDR2 FQNEAQ (reference sequence). In DNA form, the CDR3 reads TGTGCCAGCAGCTCGAGACAGGCGATGAACACTGAAGCTTTCTTT. This gives the protein CASSSRQAMNTEAFF.

This clonotype showed up just a few times. V gene TRBV7-8 combines with J gene TRBJ2-7, with 7 positions matching TRBD1. J gave up 5 bases and V 1 base, and 5 bases lay outside the gene matches. This CDR3 has 14 amino acids. Germline V gene data show CDR1 as SGHVS and CDR2 as FQNEAQ. The CDR3 spells CASSLETGIHEQYF. CDR3 nucleotides: TGTGCCAGCAGCTTAGAGACAGGGATCCACGAGCAGTACTTC.

This clonotype was picked up a small number of times. V and J are TRBV9 and TRBJ2-1; D is unresolved. The length of the CDR3 is 17 residues. Germline V gene data show CDR1 as SGDLS and CDR2 as YYNGEE. The V and J ends lost 3 bases and 3 bases respectively, with 19 bases between them. The DNA for the CDR3 is TGTGCCAGCAGCGCCCACCGAGCAGGTCACGACTACAATGAGCAGTTCTTC. Translation: CASSAHRAGHDYNEQFF.

The chain has TRBV7-6 and TRBJ1-5; 10 bases line up with TRBD1. The ends lost 4 bases at V and 9 bases at J; junction bases unmatched: 9. The germline gives CDR1 SGHVS, CDR2 FNYEAQ. CDR3 size: 15 residues. CDR3 sequence: CASSSPGGQGWPQHF. The CDR3 coding sequence is TGTGCCAGCAGCTCCCCGGGGGGACAGGGGTGGCCCCAGCATTTT.

V gene TRBV6-1 combines with J gene TRBJ2-2; TRBD2 aligns across 10 bases. Trimming at V came to 6 bases and at J to 5 bases, leaving 6 bases not matched to a gene. Germline V CDR1 and CDR2: MNHNS, SASEGT. The CDR3 covers 15 residues. CDR3 region: CASSPTGLATGELFF. The CDR3 bases are TGTGCCAGCAGCCCCACGGGACTAGCGACCGGGGAGCTGTTTTTT.

At least ten counts were recorded for this clonotype. This chain links TRBV7-2 with TRBJ2-1, with 7 bases fitting TRBD1. CDR3 size: 13 residues. Germline CDR1 SGHTA, CDR2 FQGNSA. The V and J ends lost 6 bases and 6 bases, in that order; junction bases with no gene match: 5. The CDR3 DNA follows: TGTGCCAGCAGAGTGACAGGGATCAATGAGCAGTTCTTC. Translating gives CASRVTGINEQFF. Supplemented by reference TRBV7-2 and TRBJ2-1, the full variable domain reads GAGVSQSPSNKVTEKGKDVELRCDPISGHTALYWYRQSLGQGLEFLIYFQGNSAPDKSGLPSDRFSAERTGGSVSTLTIQRTQQEDSAVYLCASRVTGINEQFFGPGTRLTVL.

The J gene is TRBJ2-1, the V gene TRBV5-1; maybe TRBD2 (5 bases). Germline assignment: CDR1 SGHRS and CDR2 YFSETQ. This CDR3 has 18 residues. V lost 0 bases and J lost 0, with 16 bases in between. In DNA form, the CDR3 reads TGCGCCAGCAGCTTGGGAGGGTCTGGGAAAAGCTCCTACAATGAGCAGTTCTTC. Its protein product is CASSLGGSGKSSYNEQFF. Using reference TRBV5-1 and TRBJ2-1 for the parts outside the CDR3, the full variable domain is KAGVTQTPRYLIKTRGQQVTLSCSPISGHRSVSWYQQTPGQGLQFLFEYFSETQRNKGNFPGRFSGRQFSNSRSEMNVSTLELGDSALYLCASSLGGSGKSSYNEQFFGPGTRLTVL.

The rearrangement links TRBV15 to TRBJ1-1; no reliable D call. The V gene lost 5 bases and the J gene lost 4 bases, with 20 bases spanning the gap. From germline, CDR1 is LNHNV and CDR2 YYDKDF (reference sequence). This CDR3 has 16 amino acids. The CDR3 sequence is CATSGPVSSLLTEAFF. The CDR3 nucleotides are TGTGCCACCAGCGGTCCCGTGTCATCCCTGCTCACTGAAGCTTTCTTT.

There are many counts of this clonotype. The rearrangement joins TRBV5-6 to TRBJ2-1; 9 bases match TRBD1. This CDR3 has 15 amino acids. V lost 1 base, J lost 6 bases, and 5 bases stayed unmatched. Germline CDR1 is SGHDT and CDR2 is YYEEEE. DNA for the CDR3: TGTGCCAGCAGCTTGTTACAGGGGGCCTCCAATGAGCAGTTCTTC. Protein: CASSLLQGASNEQFF. Full variable domain (outside the CDR3, taken from reference TRBV5-6 and TRBJ2-1): DAGVTQSPTHLIKTRGQQVTLRCSPKSGHDTVSWYQQALGQGPQFIFQYYEEEERQRGNFPDRFSGHQFPNYSSELNVNALLLGDSALYLCASSLLQGASNEQFFGPGTRLTVL.

This chain joins TRBV6-6 and TRBJ2-5; D tentatively fits TRBD1 or TRBD2 (6 bases each). Germline loops: CDR1 MNHNY, CDR2 SVGAGI (reference sequence). V lost 6 bases and J 5 bases, leaving 10 bases between the germline ends. This CDR3 region has 12 residues. CDR3: CASRGGSETQYF. DNA of the CDR3: TGTGCCAGCAGAGGGGGGAGCGAGACCCAGTACTTC.

This clonotype showed up many times. The chain is built from TRBV3-1 and TRBJ2-7; tentatively, D is TRBD1 or TRBD2 (5 bases each). The CDR3 consists of 14 residues. Trimming left V 4 bases short and J 2 bases short, with 12 bases between. Germline V gene sequence: CDR1 LGHDT, CDR2 YNNKEL (reference sequence). CDR3 bases: TGTGCCAGCAGCCCCCGGGACGGGCCCTACGAGCAGTACTTC. This encodes CASSPRDGPYEQYF.